The clone carrying this T cell receptor beta chain has a count of ten or more. TCRdb analysed the RACE reads with MiXCR anew, one entry per CDR3 protein. The sample has roughly 380,000 distinct CDR3 sequences, approximately 5% seen once. V lost 2 bases to trimming and J lost 2 bases; unmatched junction nucleotides: 6. The germline gives CDR1 SQVTM, CDR2 ANQGSEA. The CDR3 loop spans 16 amino acids. Indicated time point: patch test 1, 2 weeks after DPC sensitization. Treatment noted: therapeutic diphenylcyclopropenone sensitization with weekly scalp DPC. People who gave samples had alopecia, were 18 to 70 years old, and were suitable for DPC. The sample comes from a study of human T cells and chemical hapten exposure.

The chain couples TRBV29-1 to TRBJ2-2, with 9 bases that match TRBD2. Sequenced material: whole blood, taken in connection with sensitization to the hapten diphenylcyclopropenone (DPC). This TCR derives from a woman in her forties or fifties with alopecia areata. Some clones in this sample may be carry-over from other donors' samples. Here the CDR3 reads CSVEPRLAGNTGELFF. The CDR3, as DNA: TGCAGCGTTGAACCCCGGCTAGCGGGAAACACCGGGGAGCTGTTTTTT.